This TCR beta chain was profiled in a study of cytomegalovirus exposure and HLA in healthy donors. As regards this clone: Its cognate antigen is unknown. Other DNA sequences in this specimen translate into the identical CDR3.

Per germline, CDR1 ENHRY and CDR2 SYGVKD. The CDR3 spans 12 residues. The ends lost 6 bases at V and 8 bases at J; junction bases unmatched: 4. Sampled while nominally healthy, donors likely had unrecorded immune exposures. Findings and caveats of the study: Sequences of the TCR beta chain were said to predict the HLA-A and HLA-B alleles of most subjects accurately. CMV serostatus was the only immune exposure information that was available. Versus the roughly 690-donor mean, an Asian-associated ancestry cluster reportedly showed fewer N-insertions in a later analysis.

13 Jbeta primers and 60 Vbeta primers were used for the PCR. Profiled with immunoSEQ multiplex PCR; TCRdb holds only in-frame clones, not every one. This repertoire shows under 200,000 clones, around 75% found once; its top ten account for around 4.6%. The sequencing input was PBMCs. The source is a male donor in good health and CMV-seronegative. The J gene is TRBJ1-1, the V gene TRBV10-3; TRBD1 agrees at 9 bases. The CDR3: CAISGTGTEAFF. CDR3 bases: TGTGCCATCAGCGGGACAGGGACCGAAGCTTTCTTT.